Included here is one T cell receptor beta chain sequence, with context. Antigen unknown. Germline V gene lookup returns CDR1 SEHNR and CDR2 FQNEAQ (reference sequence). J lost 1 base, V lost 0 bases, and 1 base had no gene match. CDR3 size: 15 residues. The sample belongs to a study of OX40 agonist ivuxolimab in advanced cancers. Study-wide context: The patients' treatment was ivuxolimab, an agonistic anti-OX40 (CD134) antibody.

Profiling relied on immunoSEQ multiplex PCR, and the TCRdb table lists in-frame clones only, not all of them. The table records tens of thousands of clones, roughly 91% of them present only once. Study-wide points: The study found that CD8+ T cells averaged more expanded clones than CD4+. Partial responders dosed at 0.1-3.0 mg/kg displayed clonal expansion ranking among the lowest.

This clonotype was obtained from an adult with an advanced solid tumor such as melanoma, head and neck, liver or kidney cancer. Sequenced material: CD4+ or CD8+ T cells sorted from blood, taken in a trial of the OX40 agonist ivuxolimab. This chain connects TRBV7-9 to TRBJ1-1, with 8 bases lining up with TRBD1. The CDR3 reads CASSLAGTGNTEAFF. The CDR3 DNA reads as TGTGCCAGCAGCTTAGCCGGGACAGGGAACACTGAAGCTTTCTTT.